Detailed here is one TCR beta chain. This record comes from a study of siplizumab effects on memory and regulatory T cells. Clones were sequenced by immunoSEQ multiplex PCR, and TCRdb holds only the in-frame ones, with some missing. The table lists about 100,000 clones, 91% of them singletons, with roughly 0.16% in the top ten. This CDR3 is 13 amino acids long. After removal of 6 bases from V and 9 bases from J, the junction contained 10 bases not matched to a gene. The germline gives CDR1 MNHEY, CDR2 SVGAGI. The chain carries TRBV6-5 and TRBJ2-5, with TRBD1 matching over 7 bases. The origin of this receptor is a human donor in good health. The specimen sequenced was CD4+ T cells sorted from blood. In DNA, the CDR3 is TGTGCCAGCAGGACAGGGACAGCCAGGGCCCAGTACTTC. This encodes CASRTGTARAQYF.